The sample holds a few counts of the clone carrying this TCR beta chain. The sample belongs to a study of patients and donors after allogeneic stem cell transplantation. Via MiXCR, TCRdb re-called the RT-PCR reads, giving one row per CDR3 protein. Here the sample spans approximately 410,000 distinct CDR3 sequences, under 20% being singletons. This TCR came from a human donor who was either an allogeneic HSCT recipient or a stem cell or donor lymphocyte infusion donor (not recorded which). It is not recorded whose cells these are; they may come from a transplant donor. The sample comprised blood, either unsorted or a sorted T cell fraction (not recorded which).

Here the CDR3 DNA reads TGTGCCAGCAACGAGGGACTAGCGCCCTACAATGAGCAGTTCTTC. As protein: CASNEGLAPYNEQFF. This chain uses TRBV6-1 with TRBJ2-1; 10 bases map to TRBD2. CDR1 is MNHNS, CDR2 SASEGT, per germline. The V gene end was trimmed by 7 bases and the J gene end by 2 bases; junction bases not matched to a gene: 5. The CDR3 has 15 amino acids.